This TCR beta chain was sequenced during a study of blood T cells in healthy people across ages. This clonotype was picked up many times. A second about 7 to 11 cycle PCR used barcoded and J-beta primers. TCRdb processed the 5' RACE reads anew with MiXCR; each CDR3 protein has one entry. This table holds about 620,000 distinct CDR3 sequences, more than 45% found once. CDR1 is LNHDA, CDR2 SQIVND, per germline (reference sequence). Trimming cost V 6 bases and J 6 bases, with 24 bases left between them. CDR3 length: 16 residues. The chain has TRBV19 and TRBJ2-7, with a tentative D call TRBD2 (5 bases). Sequenced: blood. The TCR was taken from a woman aged 80 or over in good health. CDR3 nucleotide sequence: TGTGCCAGTAGCCTTATTCTAATGGGGAGTTCACGCGAGCAGTACTTC. Protein product: CASSLILMGSSREQYF.